A single sample gave rise to the 13 T cell receptor beta chains below, sequenced in a study of T cells in Graves' hyperthyroidism and ophthalmopathy (dated by TCRdb to the late 2010s). Library preparation employed multiplex PCR. Sequencer: Illumina HiSeq 2000. The TCR beta CDR3 regions were amplified from RNA transcripts. The first round of RT-PCR for the TCR CDR3 was performed with the HTBI primer set and the Qiagen OneStep RT-PCR kit. TCRdb took the public reads, trimmed them with fastp at Q25, ran MiXCR for clone calling and kept in-frame beta chains. Rows are combined by CDR3 protein, so each entry shows the most common genes and DNA. The sample records 350,000 or so distinct CDR3 sequences, about 20% of which are singletons. Of the sample, approximately 54% falls within the top ten clones. The sequenced material came from blood. The origin of the receptors is a woman aged 45 to 65 with Graves' hyperthyroidism.

This clonotype was counted ten times or more. The V and J genes are TRBV27 and TRBJ2-5; 7 nucleotides line up with TRBD1. Germline V gene data show CDR1 as MNHEY and CDR2 as SMNVEV (reference sequence). CDR3 size: 16 residues. Trimming at V came to 4 bases and at J to 6 bases, leaving 14 bases not matched to a gene. CDR3 sequence reads: CASSSLNQGGAKTQYF. The CDR3 bases are TGTGCCAGCAGTTCCCTAAACCAAGGGGGCGCCAAGACCCAGTACTTC.

There are a few counts of this clonotype. A much bigger clone sits one base away, suggesting this may be a read error. V gene TRBV7-2 combines with J gene TRBJ1-1; D uncertain. The germline V and J ends were trimmed by 1 base and 3 bases, with 21 bases remaining between them. Germline assignment: CDR1 SGHTA and CDR2 FQGNSA. CDR3 size: 18 residues. For the CDR3, the DNA is TGTGCCAGCAGCTTAGAAACGGCAGGTATGATCATCTACACTGAAGCTTTCTTT. Translation gives CASSLETAGMIIYTEAFF.

This clonotype appeared many times. CDR3: CASSLAGANTGELFF. For the CDR3, the DNA is TGTGCCAGCAGTTTAGCGGGAGCGAACACCGGGGAGCTGTTTTTT. The rearrangement links TRBV3-1 to TRBJ2-2; 9 bases line up with TRBD2. CDR1 and CDR2 (germline): LGHDT, YNNKEL (reference sequence). The ends lost 6 bases at V and 0 bases at J; junction bases unmatched: 2. This CDR3 is built from 15 residues.

V and J are TRBV27 and TRBJ1-3; TRBD1 agrees at 9 bases. The CDR3 has 17 amino acids. J gave up 4 bases and V 6 bases, and 13 bases lay outside the gene matches. Germline CDR1 MNHEY, CDR2 SMNVEV (reference sequence). CDR3 in amino acids: CASRRTGERAPGNTIYF. Here the CDR3 DNA reads TGTGCCAGCAGAAGGACAGGGGAAAGAGCTCCCGGAAACACCATATATTTT.

This sequence joins TRBV20-1 and TRBJ2-7; D remains unclear. V gave up 8 bases and J gave up 0 bases, with 11 bases separating them. This CDR3 comprises 12 residues. Germline-derived CDR1 and CDR2 are DFQATT and SNEGSKA (reference sequence). CDR3 nucleotide sequence: TGCAGTCTCGGACCCAACTCCTACGAGCAGTACTTC. It specifies CSLGPNSYEQYF.

This clonotype has only a few counts. The CDR3 DNA reads as TGTGCCAGCAGTTTACTTGGCCCGGAAACCTACAATGAGCAGTTCTTC. Its protein is CASSLLGPETYNEQFF. This rearrangement joins TRBV27 to TRBJ2-1, with D uncertain. CDR1 and CDR2 (germline): MNHEY, SMNVEV (reference sequence). The CDR3 loop spans 16 amino acids. Trimming removed 2 bases at V and 2 bases at J, with 13 bases between.

Comments on this clonotype: An end of the junction does not agree with germline; a read error may underlie this. This chain joins TRBV7-7 and TRBJ2-5, with D possibly TRBD2 on 5 matching bases. This CDR3 comprises 15 residues. Germline values: CDR1 SSHAT, CDR2 FNYEAQ (reference sequence). DNA of the CDR3: TGTGCTAGCAGCTTAGATTGGCAGGCTGCCCGAGGACTGAACTTC. It specifies CASSLDWQAARGLNF.

This clonotype was counted ten times or more. The V and J genes are TRBV27 and TRBJ2-7; D gene uncertain. V dropped 8 bases and J dropped 6 bases, with 14 bases sitting between them. Germline CDR1 is MNHEY and CDR2 is SMNVEV (reference sequence). The CDR3 is made up of 12 amino acids. The CDR3 here is CASRDTAGEQYV. The CDR3 DNA reads TGTGCCAGCCGAGACACCGCTGGCGAGCAGTACGTC.

This clonotype was seen many times. This chain joins TRBV10-3 and TRBJ2-5; 9 bases match TRBD2. V shed 3 bases and J 3 bases; nucleotides not matched to a gene: 8. This CDR3 is 16 amino acids long. Per germline, CDR1 ENHRY and CDR2 SYGVKD. CDR3 sequence: CAISDSSASGKETQYF. CDR3 nucleotide sequence: TGTGCCATCAGTGACAGTTCGGCTAGCGGGAAAGAGACCCAGTACTTC.

The chain couples TRBV6-2 or TRBV6-3 to TRBJ2-7; TRBD2 matches at 9 bases. In germline, CDR1 is MNHEY, CDR2 SVGEGT. The CDR3 sequence is 14 residues long. V shed 7 bases and J 2 bases; nucleotides not matched to a gene: 6. The CDR3 is CASMEREVAYEQYF. The CDR3 DNA is TGTGCCAGCATGGAGCGGGAGGTTGCCTACGAGCAGTACTTC.

The genes are TRBV2 and TRBJ2-1; 7 positions agree with TRBD2. The CDR3 has 15 amino acids. J gave up 4 bases and V 6 bases, and 9 bases lay outside the gene matches. The germline V gene encodes CDR1 SNHLY and CDR2 FYNNEI. The CDR3 DNA follows: TGTGCCAGCAGCAGGGCTAGCGGAGATTACAATGAGCAGTTCTTC. It is translated as CASSRASGDYNEQFF.

This chain connects TRBV9 to TRBJ2-2, with no clear D. The V gene's germline CDR1 is SGDLS and CDR2 YYNGEE. Trimming removed 1 base at V and 0 bases at J, with 16 bases between. The length of the CDR3 is 18 residues. As DNA, the CDR3 is TGTGCCAGCAGCGTATCTGCGGCCCAGTTCGCGAACACCGGGGAGCTGTTTTTT. Translated, it gives CASSVSAAQFANTGELFF.

This clonotype was found a few times. The chain carries TRBV7-9 and TRBJ2-5; 11 positions agree with TRBD2. Trimming at V came to 4 bases and at J to 1 base, leaving 5 bases not matched to a gene. The length of the CDR3 is 16 residues. Germline V lookup: CDR1 SEHNR, CDR2 FQNEAQ (reference sequence). CDR3 DNA: TGTGCCAGCAGCTGGCCGGGACTAGCGGTCCAAGAGACCCAGTACTTC. As protein: CASSWPGLAVQETQYF.